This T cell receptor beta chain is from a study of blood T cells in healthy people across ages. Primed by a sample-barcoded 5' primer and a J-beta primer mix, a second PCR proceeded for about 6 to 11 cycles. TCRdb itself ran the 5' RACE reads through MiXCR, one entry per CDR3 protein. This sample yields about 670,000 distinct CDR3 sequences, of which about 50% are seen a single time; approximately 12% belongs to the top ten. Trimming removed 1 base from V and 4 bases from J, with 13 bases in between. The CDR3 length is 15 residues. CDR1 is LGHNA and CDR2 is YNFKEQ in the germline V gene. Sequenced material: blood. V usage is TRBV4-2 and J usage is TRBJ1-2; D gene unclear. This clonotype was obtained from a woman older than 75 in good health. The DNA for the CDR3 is TGTGCCAGCAGCCAAGGCCCGGCGGAGATCTATGGCTACACCTTC. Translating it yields CASSQGPAEIYGYTF.